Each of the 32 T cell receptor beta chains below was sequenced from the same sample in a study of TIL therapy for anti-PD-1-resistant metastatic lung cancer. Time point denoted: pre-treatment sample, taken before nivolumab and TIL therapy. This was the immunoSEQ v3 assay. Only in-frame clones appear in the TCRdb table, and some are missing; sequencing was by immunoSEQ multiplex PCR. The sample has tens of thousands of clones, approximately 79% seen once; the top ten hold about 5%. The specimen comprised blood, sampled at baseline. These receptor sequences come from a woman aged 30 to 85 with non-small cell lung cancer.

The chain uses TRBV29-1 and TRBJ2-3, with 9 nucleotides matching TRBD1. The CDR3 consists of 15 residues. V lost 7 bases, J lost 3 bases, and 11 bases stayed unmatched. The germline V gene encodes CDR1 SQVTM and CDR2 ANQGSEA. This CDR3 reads CSDQRTGEATDTQYF. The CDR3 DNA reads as TGCAGCGATCAACGGACAGGGGAGGCGACAGATACGCAGTATTTT.

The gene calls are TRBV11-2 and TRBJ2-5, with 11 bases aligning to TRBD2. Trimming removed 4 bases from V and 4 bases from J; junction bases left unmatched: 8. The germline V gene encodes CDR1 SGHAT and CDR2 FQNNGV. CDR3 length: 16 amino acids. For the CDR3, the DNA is TGTGCCAGCAGCTCCCTAGCGGGAGGTACGGGAGAGACCCAGTACTTC. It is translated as CASSSLAGGTGETQYF.

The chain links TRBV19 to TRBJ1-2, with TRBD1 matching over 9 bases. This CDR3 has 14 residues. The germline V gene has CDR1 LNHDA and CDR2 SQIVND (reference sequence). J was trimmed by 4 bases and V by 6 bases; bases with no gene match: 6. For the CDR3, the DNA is TGTGCCAGTAGCCTGGACAGGGGAGGCTATGGCTACACCTTC. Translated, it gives CASSLDRGGYGYTF.

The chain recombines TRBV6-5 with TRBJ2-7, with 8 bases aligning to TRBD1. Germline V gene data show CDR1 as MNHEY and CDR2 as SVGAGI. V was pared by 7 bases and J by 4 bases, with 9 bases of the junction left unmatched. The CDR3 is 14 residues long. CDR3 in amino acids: CASNPGTGFYEQYF. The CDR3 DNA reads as TGTGCCAGCAACCCCGGGACAGGCTTTTACGAGCAGTACTTC.

This CDR3 reads CASSLTGKKGGELFF. CDR3 bases: TGTGCCAGCAGCTTGACCGGGAAGAAGGGCGGGGAGCTGTTTTTT. V usage is TRBV7-9 and J usage is TRBJ2-2, with D possibly matching TRBD2 (5 bases). The germline V and J ends were trimmed by 3 bases and 7 bases, with 15 bases remaining between them. The CDR3 runs 15 residues. CDR1 is SEHNR and CDR2 is FQNEAQ in the germline V gene (reference sequence).

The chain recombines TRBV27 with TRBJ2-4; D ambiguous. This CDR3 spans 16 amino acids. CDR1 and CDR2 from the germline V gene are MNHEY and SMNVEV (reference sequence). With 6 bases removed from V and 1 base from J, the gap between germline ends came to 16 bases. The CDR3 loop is CASSRGESWAKNIQYF. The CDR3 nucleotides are TGTGCCAGCAGCCGAGGAGAGAGTTGGGCCAAAAACATTCAGTACTTC.

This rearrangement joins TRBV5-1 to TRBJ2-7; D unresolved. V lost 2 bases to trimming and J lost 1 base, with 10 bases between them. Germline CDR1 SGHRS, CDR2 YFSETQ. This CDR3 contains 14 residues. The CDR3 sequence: CASSFETNSYEQYF. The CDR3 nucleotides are TGCGCCAGCAGCTTCGAGACCAATTCCTACGAGCAGTACTTC.

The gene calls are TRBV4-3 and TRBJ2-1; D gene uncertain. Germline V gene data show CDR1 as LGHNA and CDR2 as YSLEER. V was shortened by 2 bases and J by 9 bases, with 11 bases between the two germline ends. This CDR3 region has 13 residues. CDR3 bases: TGCGCCAGCAGCCAACTCCTCCTTAGTGAGCAGTTCTTC. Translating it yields CASSQLLLSEQFF.

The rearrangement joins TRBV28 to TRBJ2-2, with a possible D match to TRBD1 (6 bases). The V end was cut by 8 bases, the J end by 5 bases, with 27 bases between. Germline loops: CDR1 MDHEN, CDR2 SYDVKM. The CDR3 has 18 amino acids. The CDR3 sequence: CASPDNRRTGLGTGELFF. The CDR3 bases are TGTGCCAGCCCGGATAACAGGCGTACAGGGCTTGGGACCGGGGAGCTGTTTTTT.

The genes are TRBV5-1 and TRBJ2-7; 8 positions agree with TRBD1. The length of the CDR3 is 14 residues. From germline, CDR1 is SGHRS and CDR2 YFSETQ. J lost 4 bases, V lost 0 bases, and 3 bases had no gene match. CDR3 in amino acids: CASSLGTGRYEQYF. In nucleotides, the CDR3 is TGCGCCAGCAGCTTGGGGACAGGGAGGTACGAGCAGTACTTC.

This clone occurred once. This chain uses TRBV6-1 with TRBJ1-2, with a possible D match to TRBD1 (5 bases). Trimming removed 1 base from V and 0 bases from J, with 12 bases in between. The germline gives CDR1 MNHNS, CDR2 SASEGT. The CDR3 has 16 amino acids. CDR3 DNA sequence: TGTGCCAGCAGTGAAGACGGGGACCCAACTAACTATGGCTACACCTTC. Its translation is CASSEDGDPTNYGYTF.

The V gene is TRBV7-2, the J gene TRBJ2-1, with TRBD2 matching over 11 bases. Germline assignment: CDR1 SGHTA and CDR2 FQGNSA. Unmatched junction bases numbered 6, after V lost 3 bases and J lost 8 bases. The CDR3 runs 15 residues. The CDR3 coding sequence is TGTGCCAGCAGCTTTAGCGGGGGGGCCATCGATGAGCAGTTCTTC. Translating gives CASSFSGGAIDEQFF.

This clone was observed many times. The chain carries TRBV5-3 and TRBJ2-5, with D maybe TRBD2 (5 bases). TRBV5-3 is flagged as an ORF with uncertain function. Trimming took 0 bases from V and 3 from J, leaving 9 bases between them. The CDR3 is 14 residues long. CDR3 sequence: CARSLGECKETQYF. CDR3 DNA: TGTGCCAGAAGCTTGGGGGAGTGCAAAGAGACCCAGTACTTC.

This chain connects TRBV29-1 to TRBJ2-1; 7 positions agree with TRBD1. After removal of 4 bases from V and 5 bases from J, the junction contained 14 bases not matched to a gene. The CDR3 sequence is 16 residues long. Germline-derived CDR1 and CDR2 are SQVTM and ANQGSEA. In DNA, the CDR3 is TGCAGCGTTGGGCTGCTGGACAGGTTCGTCCACAATGAGCAGTTCTTC. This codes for CSVGLLDRFVHNEQFF.

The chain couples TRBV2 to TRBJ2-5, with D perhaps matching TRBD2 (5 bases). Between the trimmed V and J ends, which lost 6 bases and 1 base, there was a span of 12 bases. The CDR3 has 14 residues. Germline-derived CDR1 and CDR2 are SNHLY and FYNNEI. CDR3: CASRGLSGQETQYF. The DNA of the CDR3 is TGTGCCAGCAGGGGTTTAAGCGGCCAAGAGACCCAGTACTTC.

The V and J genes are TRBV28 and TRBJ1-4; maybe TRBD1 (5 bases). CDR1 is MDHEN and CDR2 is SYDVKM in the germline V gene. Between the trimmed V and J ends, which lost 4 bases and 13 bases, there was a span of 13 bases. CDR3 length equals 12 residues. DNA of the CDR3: TGTGCCAGCAGTTGGCTGGCGGGGGTACTGTTTTTT. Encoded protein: CASSWLAGVLFF.

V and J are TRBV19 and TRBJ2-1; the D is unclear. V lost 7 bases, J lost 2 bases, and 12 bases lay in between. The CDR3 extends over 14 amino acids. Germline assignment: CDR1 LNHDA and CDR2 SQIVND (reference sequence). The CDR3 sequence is CASTLRTAYNEQFF. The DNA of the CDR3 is TGTGCCAGTACCCTGCGTACTGCCTACAATGAGCAGTTCTTC.

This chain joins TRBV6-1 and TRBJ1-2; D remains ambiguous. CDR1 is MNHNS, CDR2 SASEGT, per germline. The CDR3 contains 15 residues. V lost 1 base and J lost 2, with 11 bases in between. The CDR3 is CASSEGGIPNYGYTF. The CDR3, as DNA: TGTGCCAGCAGTGAAGGTGGTATTCCCAACTATGGCTACACCTTC.

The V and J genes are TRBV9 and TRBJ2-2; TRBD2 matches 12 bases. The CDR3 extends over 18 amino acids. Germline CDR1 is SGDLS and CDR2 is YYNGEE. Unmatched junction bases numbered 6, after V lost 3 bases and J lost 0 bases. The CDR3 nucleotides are TGTGCCAGCAGCGCAACTAGCGGGGGGTTTTCGAACACCGGGGAGCTGTTTTTT. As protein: CASSATSGGFSNTGELFF.

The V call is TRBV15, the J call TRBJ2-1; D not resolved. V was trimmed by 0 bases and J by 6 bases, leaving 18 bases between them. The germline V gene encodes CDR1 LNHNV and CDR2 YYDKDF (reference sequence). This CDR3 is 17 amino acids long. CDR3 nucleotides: TGTGCCACCAGCAGAGATCAATCGTCGGCTTCGCGCAATGAGCAGTTCTTC. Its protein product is CATSRDQSSASRNEQFF.

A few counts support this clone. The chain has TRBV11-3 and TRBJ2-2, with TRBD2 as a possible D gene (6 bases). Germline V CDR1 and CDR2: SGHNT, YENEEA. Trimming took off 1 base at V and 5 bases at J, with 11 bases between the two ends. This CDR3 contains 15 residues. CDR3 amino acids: CASSLGLVGTGELFF. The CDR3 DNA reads TGTGCCAGCAGCTTAGGACTAGTGGGGACCGGGGAGCTGTTTTTT.

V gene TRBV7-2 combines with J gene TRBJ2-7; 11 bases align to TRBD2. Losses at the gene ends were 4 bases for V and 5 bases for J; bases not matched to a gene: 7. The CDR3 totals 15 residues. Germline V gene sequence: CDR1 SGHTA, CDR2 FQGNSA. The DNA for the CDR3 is TGTGCCAGCAGCTGGGAGACTAGCGGGGTAAACGAGCAGTACTTC. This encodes CASSWETSGVNEQYF.

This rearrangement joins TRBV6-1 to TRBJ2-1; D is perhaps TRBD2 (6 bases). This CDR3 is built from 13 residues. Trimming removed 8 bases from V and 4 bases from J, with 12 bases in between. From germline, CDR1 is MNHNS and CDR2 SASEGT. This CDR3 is CASLADDYNEQFF. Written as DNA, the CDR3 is TGTGCCAGCTTAGCGGACGATTACAATGAGCAGTTCTTC.

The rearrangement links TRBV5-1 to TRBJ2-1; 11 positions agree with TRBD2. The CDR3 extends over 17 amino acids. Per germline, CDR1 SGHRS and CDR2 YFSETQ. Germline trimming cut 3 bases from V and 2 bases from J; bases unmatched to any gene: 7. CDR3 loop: CASSSGTSGAPYNEQFF. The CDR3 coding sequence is TGCGCCAGCAGCTCCGGGACTAGCGGAGCGCCCTACAATGAGCAGTTCTTC.

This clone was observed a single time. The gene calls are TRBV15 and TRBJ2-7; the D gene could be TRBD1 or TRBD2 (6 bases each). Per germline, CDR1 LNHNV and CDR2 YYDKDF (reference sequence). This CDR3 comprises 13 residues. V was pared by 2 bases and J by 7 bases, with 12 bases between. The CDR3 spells CATSRPGAGEQYF. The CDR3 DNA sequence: TGTGCCACCAGCAGACCGGGGGCCGGGGAGCAGTACTTC. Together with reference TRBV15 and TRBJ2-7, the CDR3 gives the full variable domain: DAMVIQNPRYQVTQFGKPVTLSCSQTLNHNVMYWYQQKSSQAPKLLFHYYDKDFNNEADTPDNFQSRRPNTSFCFLDIRSPGLGDTAMYLCATSRPGAGEQYFGPGTRLTVT.

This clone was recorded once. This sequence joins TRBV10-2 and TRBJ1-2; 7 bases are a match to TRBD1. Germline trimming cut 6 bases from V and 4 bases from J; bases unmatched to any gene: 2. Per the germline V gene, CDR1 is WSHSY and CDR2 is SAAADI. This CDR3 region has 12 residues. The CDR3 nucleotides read TGCGCCAGCAGAGGACAGGCCTATGGCTACACCTTC. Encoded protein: CASRGQAYGYTF.

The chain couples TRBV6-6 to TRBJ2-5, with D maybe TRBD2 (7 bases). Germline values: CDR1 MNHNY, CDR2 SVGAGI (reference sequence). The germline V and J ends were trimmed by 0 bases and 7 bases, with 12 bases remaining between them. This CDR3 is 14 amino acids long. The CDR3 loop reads CASSYSWGGATQYF. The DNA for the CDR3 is TGTGCCAGCAGTTACTCGTGGGGGGGCGCGACCCAGTACTTC.

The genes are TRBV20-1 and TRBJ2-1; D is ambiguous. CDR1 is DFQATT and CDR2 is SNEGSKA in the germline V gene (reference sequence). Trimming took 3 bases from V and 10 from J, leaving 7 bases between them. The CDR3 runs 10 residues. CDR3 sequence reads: CSASVSEQFF. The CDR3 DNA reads TGCAGTGCTAGCGTGTCGGAGCAGTTCTTC.

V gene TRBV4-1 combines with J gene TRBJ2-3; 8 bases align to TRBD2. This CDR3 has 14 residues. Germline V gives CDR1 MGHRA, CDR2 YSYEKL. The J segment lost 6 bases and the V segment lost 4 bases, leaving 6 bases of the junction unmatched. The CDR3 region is CASSPGGAADTQYF. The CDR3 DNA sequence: TGCGCCAGCAGCCCCGGGGGGGCCGCGGATACGCAGTATTTT.

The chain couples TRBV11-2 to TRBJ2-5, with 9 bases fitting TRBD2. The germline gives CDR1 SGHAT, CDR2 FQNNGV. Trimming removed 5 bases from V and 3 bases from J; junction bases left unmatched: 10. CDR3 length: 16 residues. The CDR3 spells CASSPGGTSLKETQYF. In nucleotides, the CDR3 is TGTGCCAGCAGCCCAGGCGGGACTAGCCTAAAAGAGACCCAGTACTTC.

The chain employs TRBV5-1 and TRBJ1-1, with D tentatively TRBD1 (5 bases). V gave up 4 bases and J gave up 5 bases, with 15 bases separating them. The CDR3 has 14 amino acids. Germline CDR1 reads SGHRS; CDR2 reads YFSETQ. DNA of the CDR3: TGCGCCAGCAGCCAGGGCCCCGGGGGAACTGAAGCTTTCTTT. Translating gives CASSQGPGGTEAFF. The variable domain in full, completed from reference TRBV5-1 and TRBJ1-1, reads KAGVTQTPRYLIKTRGQQVTLSCSPISGHRSVSWYQQTPGQGLQFLFEYFSETQRNKGNFPGRFSGRQFSNSRSEMNVSTLELGDSALYLCASSQGPGGTEAFFGQGTRLTVV.

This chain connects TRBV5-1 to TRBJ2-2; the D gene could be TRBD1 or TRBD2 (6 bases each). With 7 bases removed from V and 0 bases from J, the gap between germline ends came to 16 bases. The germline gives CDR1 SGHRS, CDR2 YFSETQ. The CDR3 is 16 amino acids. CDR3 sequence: CASHLGGDPNTGELFF. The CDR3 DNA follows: TGCGCCAGCCACTTGGGGGGCGACCCGAACACCGGGGAGCTGTTTTTT.